The 24 T cell receptor beta chains below all came from one sample that was sequenced in a study of radiotherapy plus CTLA-4 blockade in lung cancer. TCRdb's table, derived via immunoSEQ multiplex PCR, lists solely in-frame clones and lacks some. The sample lists some 25,000 clones, around 71% seen once, with 3% to 4% in the top ten. The specimen was peripheral blood, collected from a patient treated with radiotherapy plus ipilimumab. These receptors came from a human donor with non-small cell lung cancer whose response to radiotherapy plus ipilimumab could not be evaluated.

This chain connects TRBV1 to TRBJ2-7; TRBD2, the table's D call, was not compared with the DNA. TRBV1 is given as a pseudogene. The CDR3 is made up of 16 amino acids. The CDR3 here is CTSSQDSPPSSYEQYF. Written as DNA, the CDR3 is TGCACCAGCAGCCAAGATTCTCCACCGAGCTCCTACGAGCAGTACTTC.

In its sample, this clone was seen a few times. The chain recombines TRBV18 with TRBJ1-3, with 7 bases identical to TRBD1. Germline V gene lookup returns CDR1 KGHSH and CDR2 LQKENI. This CDR3 is built from 14 residues. With 3 bases clipped from V and 8 bases from J, the junction kept 7 bases outside the gene matches. The CDR3 sequence: CASSPNSRGDTIYF. Written as DNA, the CDR3 is TGTGCCAGCTCACCGAACAGCAGGGGGGACACCATATATTTT.

The chain links TRBV28 to TRBJ1-6; a possible D gene is TRBD1 (6 bases). CDR3 length: 13 residues. From germline, CDR1 is MDHEN and CDR2 SYDVKM. V lost 6 bases and J lost 9, with 12 bases in between. The CDR3 region is CASRGQSPSPLHF. The CDR3 DNA sequence: TGTGCCAGCAGGGGACAATCGCCTTCACCCCTCCACTTT.

V and J are TRBV5-8 and TRBJ2-3, with TRBD1 matching over 7 bases. Germline V gives CDR1 SGHTS, CDR2 YDEGEE. The trim removed 2 bases at V and 3 bases at J, leaving 6 bases unmatched. This CDR3 contains 15 residues. The CDR3 loop reads CASSLQGMRTDTQYF. CDR3 DNA sequence: TGTGCCAGCAGCTTACAGGGGATGAGAACAGATACGCAGTATTTT.

The chain is built from TRBV5-8 and TRBJ2-1, with D possibly being TRBD1 (5 bases). CDR3 length: 15 amino acids. V was cut by 0 bases and J by 1 base, with 8 bases left in between. Germline assignment: CDR1 SGHTS and CDR2 YDEGEE. CDR3 sequence (DNA): TGTGCCAGCAGCTTGGAAGGGGCGTCCTACAATGAGCAGTTCTTC. Amino acid sequence: CASSLEGASYNEQFF.

V usage is TRBV27 and J usage is TRBJ2-7; D is unresolved. Germline V gene sequence: CDR1 MNHEY, CDR2 SMNVEV (reference sequence). The CDR3 covers 13 residues. Trimming cost V 5 bases and J 3 bases, with 11 bases left between them. The CDR3 coding sequence is TGTGCCAGCAGTACCGGCGGCAGCTACGAGCAGTACTTC. Translating it yields CASSTGGSYEQYF.

The chain carries TRBV5-4 and TRBJ2-7; 11 positions match TRBD2. The CDR3 length is 16 residues. Losses at the gene ends were 4 bases for V and 5 bases for J; bases not matched to a gene: 11. Germline CDR1 is SGHNT and CDR2 is YYREEE (reference sequence). CDR3: CASSQKKLAGEDEQYF. The CDR3 bases are TGTGCCAGCAGCCAAAAAAAACTAGCGGGAGAGGACGAGCAGTACTTC.

The genes are TRBV28 and TRBJ1-3, with unresolved D. V lost 4 bases and J lost 10, with 8 bases in between. Germline V gene lookup returns CDR1 MDHEN and CDR2 SYDVKM. The CDR3 totals 11 residues. The CDR3 protein is CASSSPSTIYF. The CDR3, as DNA: TGTGCCAGCAGTTCCCCCTCTACCATATATTTT.

The J gene is TRBJ2-6, the V gene TRBV19; 7 nucleotides agree with TRBD1. With 7 bases clipped from V and 0 bases from J, the junction kept 9 bases outside the gene matches. Germline loops: CDR1 LNHDA, CDR2 SQIVND (reference sequence). This CDR3 contains 17 residues. The CDR3 loop is CASTNRGQASGANVLTF. CDR3 DNA: TGTGCCAGTACTAATCGTGGACAGGCCTCTGGGGCCAACGTCCTGACTTTC.

This chain connects TRBV18 to TRBJ2-3, with D possibly TRBD2 on 6 matching bases. This CDR3 spans 16 amino acids. Between the trimmed V and J ends, which lost 6 bases and 0 bases, there was a span of 16 bases. Germline V gene lookup returns CDR1 KGHSH and CDR2 LQKENI. CDR3 sequence (DNA): TGTGCCAGCTCCCGCGGGGAAGGGCGGAGCACAGATACGCAGTATTTT. Protein product: CASSRGEGRSTDTQYF. The full variable domain, rest sourced from reference TRBV18 and TRBJ2-3, is NAGVMQNPRHLVRRRGQEARLRCSPMKGHSHVYWYRQLPEEGLKFMVYLQKENIIDESGMPKERFSAEFPKEGPSILRIQQVVRGDSAAYFCASSRGEGRSTDTQYFGPGTRLTVL.

The rearrangement joins TRBV7-3 to TRBJ2-6; no clear D gene. The germline CDR1 and CDR2 sequences are SGHTA and FQGTGA. V was pared by 4 bases and J by 0 bases, with 4 bases between. This CDR3 has 14 residues. For the CDR3, the DNA is TGTGCCAGCAGCTACAGCTCTGGGGCCAACGTCCTGACTTTC. It is translated as CASSYSSGANVLTF.

The chain uses TRBV30 and TRBJ1-5, with D possibly being TRBD1 (6 bases). Germline lookup yields CDR1 GTSNPN and CDR2 SVGIG (reference sequence). V was cut by 2 bases and J by 5 bases, with 16 bases left in between. The CDR3 extends over 15 amino acids. CDR3 in amino acids: CAWSTKTGPHQPQHF. CDR3 DNA sequence: TGTGCCTGGAGTACCAAGACAGGACCCCATCAGCCCCAGCATTTT.

The chain couples TRBV7-9 to TRBJ1-1; D may be TRBD1 (5 bases). The germline V gene encodes CDR1 SEHNR and CDR2 FQNEAQ (reference sequence). CDR3 length: 13 amino acids. The V end was cut by 0 bases, the J end by 7 bases, with 9 bases between. This CDR3 is CASSLAGEGEAFF. The CDR3 nucleotides read TGTGCCAGCAGCTTAGCGGGGGAGGGTGAAGCTTTCTTT.

The J gene is TRBJ1-4, the V gene TRBV29-1, with a tentative D call TRBD1 (6 bases). The germline gives CDR1 SQVTM, CDR2 ANQGSEA. V lost 4 bases, J lost 8 bases, and 17 bases lay in between. The CDR3 is 14 amino acids. The CDR3 DNA follows: TGCAGCGTTGCGGTCAGGGGTAGGGCCGAAAAACTGTTTTTT. Translation: CSVAVRGRAEKLFF. Complete variable domain (other parts from reference TRBV29-1 and TRBJ1-4): SAVISQKPSRDICQRGTSLTIQCQVDSQVTMMFWYRQQPGQSLTLIATANQGSEATYESGFVIDKFPISRPNLTFSTLTVSNMSPEDSSIYLCSVAVRGRAEKLFFGSGTQLSVL.

This chain joins TRBV11-2 and TRBJ2-7, with D possibly being TRBD1 (6 bases). This CDR3 has 15 residues. The ends were cut back, 1 base at V and 3 bases at J, with 13 bases in the middle. Germline V gives CDR1 SGHAT, CDR2 FQNNGV. The CDR3 region is CASSLVPRDNYEQYF. CDR3 in DNA: TGTGCCAGCAGCTTAGTACCCAGGGACAACTACGAGCAGTACTTC.

DNA for the CDR3: TGTGCCAGCAGCCCTGAGTCGGGGGGCAATCAGCCCCAGCATTTT. As protein: CASSPESGGNQPQHF. The chain links TRBV2 to TRBJ1-5; TRBD1 might be the D (5 bases). Germline V gene data show CDR1 as SNHLY and CDR2 as FYNNEI. This CDR3 has 15 amino acids. V was shortened by 6 bases and J by 2 bases, with 14 bases between the two germline ends.

The chain is built from TRBV19 and TRBJ2-7; 8 nucleotides line up with TRBD1. After removal of 5 bases from V and 2 bases from J, the junction contained 5 bases not matched to a gene. Germline CDR1 and CDR2: LNHDA and SQIVND (reference sequence). The CDR3 contains 14 residues. The CDR3 DNA reads as TGTGCCAGTAGTTTAACAGGGGGAACCTACGAGCAGTACTTC. Translating it yields CASSLTGGTYEQYF.

V usage is TRBV4-3 and J usage is TRBJ1-5, with D perhaps matching TRBD1 (5 bases). Germline V gene data show CDR1 as LGHNA and CDR2 as YSLEER. V was clipped by 4 bases and J by 6 bases, with 16 bases between them. The CDR3 is 15 amino acids. The CDR3 loop reads CASSPQFRVGQPQHF. The CDR3 DNA is TGCGCCAGCAGCCCCCAATTCAGGGTCGGTCAGCCCCAGCATTTT.

This clone showed up just once. The rearrangement joins TRBV6-6 to TRBJ2-7; D is undetermined. The CDR3 sequence is 13 residues long. Trimming took 5 bases from V and 3 from J, leaving 11 bases between them. CDR1 is MNHNY, CDR2 SVGAGI, per germline (reference sequence). The CDR3 nucleotides read TGTGCCAGCAGTCCGCCGGGTTTCTACGAGCAGTACTTC. It translates to CASSPPGFYEQYF.

The sample holds a few counts of this clone. The chain combines TRBV21-1 with TRBJ1-2. TRBV21-1 represents a pseudogene. This CDR3 region has 10 residues. CDR3 DNA: TGTGCCAGTATGTACTATGGCTACACCTTC. It translates to CASMYYGYTF.

V usage is TRBV7-9 and J usage is TRBJ2-3, with unresolved D. The V end was cut by 2 bases, the J end by 5 bases, with 5 bases between. CDR3 length: 12 amino acids. Germline V CDR1 and CDR2: SEHNR, FQNEAQ (reference sequence). The CDR3: CASSLSLDTQYF. The CDR3 DNA reads TGTGCCAGCAGCTTATCTCTAGATACGCAGTATTTT. The full variable domain, rest sourced from reference TRBV7-9 and TRBJ2-3, is DTGVSQNPRHKITKRGQNVTFRCDPISEHNRLYWYRQTLGQGPEFLTYFQNEAQLEKSRLLSDRFSAERPKGSFSTLEIQRTEQGDSAMYLCASSLSLDTQYFGPGTRLTVL.

The rearrangement joins TRBV18 to TRBJ1-4; perhaps TRBD1 as D (6 bases). The CDR3 consists of 14 residues. Trimming removed 2 bases at V and 8 bases at J, with 12 bases between. The V gene's germline CDR1 is KGHSH and CDR2 LQKENI. This chain's CDR3 is CASSPTGGGEKLFF. The CDR3 DNA follows: TGTGCCAGCTCACCAACGGGGGGCGGCGAAAAACTGTTTTTT.

The rearrangement joins TRBV18 to TRBJ2-2, with 7 bases that match TRBD1. Germline CDR1 reads KGHSH; CDR2 reads LQKENI. V gave up 4 bases and J gave up 2 bases; unmatched junction bases: 1. This CDR3 is built from 14 residues. The CDR3 region has the DNA TGTGCCAGCTCACGGGACAGAAACACCGGGGAGCTGTTTTTT. It codes for CASSRDRNTGELFF.

The J gene is TRBJ2-7, the V gene TRBV30; 8 bases fit TRBD1. V lost 2 bases, J lost 1 base, and 7 bases stayed unmatched. Germline CDR1 GTSNPN, CDR2 SVGIG (reference sequence). CDR3 length: 15 residues. The CDR3 loop is CAWSWAGQASYEQYF. CDR3 nucleotide sequence: TGTGCCTGGAGTTGGGCGGGACAGGCATCCTACGAGCAGTACTTC.